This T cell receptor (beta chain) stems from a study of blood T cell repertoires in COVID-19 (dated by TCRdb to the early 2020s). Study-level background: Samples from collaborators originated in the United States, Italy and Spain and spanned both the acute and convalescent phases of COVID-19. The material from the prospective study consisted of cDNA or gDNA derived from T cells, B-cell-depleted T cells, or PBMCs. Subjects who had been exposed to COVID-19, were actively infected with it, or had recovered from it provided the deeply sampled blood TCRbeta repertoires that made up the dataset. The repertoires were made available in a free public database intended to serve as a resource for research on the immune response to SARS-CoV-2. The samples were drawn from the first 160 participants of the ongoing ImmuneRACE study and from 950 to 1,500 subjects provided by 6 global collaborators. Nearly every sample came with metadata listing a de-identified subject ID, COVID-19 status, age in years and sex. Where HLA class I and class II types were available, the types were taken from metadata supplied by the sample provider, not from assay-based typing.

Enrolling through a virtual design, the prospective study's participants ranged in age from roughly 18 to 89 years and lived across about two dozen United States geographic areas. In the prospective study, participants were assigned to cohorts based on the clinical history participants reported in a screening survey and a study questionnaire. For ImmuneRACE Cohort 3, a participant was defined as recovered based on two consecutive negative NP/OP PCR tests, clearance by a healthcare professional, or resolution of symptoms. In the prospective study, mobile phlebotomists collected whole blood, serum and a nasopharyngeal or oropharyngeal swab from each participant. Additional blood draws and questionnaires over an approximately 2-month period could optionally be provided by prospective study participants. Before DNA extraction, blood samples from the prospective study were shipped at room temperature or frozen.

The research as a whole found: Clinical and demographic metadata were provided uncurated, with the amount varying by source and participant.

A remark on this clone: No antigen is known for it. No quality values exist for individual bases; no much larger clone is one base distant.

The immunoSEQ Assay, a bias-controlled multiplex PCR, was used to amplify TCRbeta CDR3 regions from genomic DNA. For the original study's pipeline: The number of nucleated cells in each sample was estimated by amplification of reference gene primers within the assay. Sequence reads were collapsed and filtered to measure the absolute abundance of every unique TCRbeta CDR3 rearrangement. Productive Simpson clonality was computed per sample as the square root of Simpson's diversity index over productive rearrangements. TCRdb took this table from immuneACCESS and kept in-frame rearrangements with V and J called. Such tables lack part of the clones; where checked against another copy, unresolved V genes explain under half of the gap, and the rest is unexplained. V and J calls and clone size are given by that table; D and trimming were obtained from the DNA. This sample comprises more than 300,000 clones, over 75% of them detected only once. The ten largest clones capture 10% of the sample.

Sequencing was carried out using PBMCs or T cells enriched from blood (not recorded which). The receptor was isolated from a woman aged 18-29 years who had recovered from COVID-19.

The bases read TGTGCCAGCGCCCAGGGACAGCCTTTCAATGAGCAGTTCTTC. This sequence encodes CASAQGQPFNEQFF. The chain joins TRBV27 to TRBJ2-1, with 7 junctional bases fitting TRBD1. The germline V gene (reference sequence) provides CDR1 MNHEY and CDR2 SMNVEV. The CDR3 spans 14 residues, from the cysteine through the phenylalanine. The sequence is cut down to CDR3 DNA, 42 bases in frame from base 1. Here V drops 8 bases and J drops 6 bases, and the junction holds 10 bases not matched to any gene.